This is a list of T cell receptor beta chains from one sample in a study of shared clonotypes between healthy human individuals. Repertoires were generated with immunoSEQ multiplex PCR, while TCRdb's copy carries only in-frame clones and drops some. The table shows some 2,500,000 clones, with approximately 94% occurring only once. Input material: naive CD4+ T cells from PBMCs. The receptor source for this set is a man aged 18-30 years in good health. Some clones in this sample may be carry-over from other donors' samples. CDR3s include the opening cysteine and the closing phenylalanine or tryptophan. A D gene is named only where the DNA matches it firmly. Size tells how often a clone was seen (once, few, many) or the class of an expanded clone, and some rows leave it out.

v_call,d_call,clone_size,j_call,cdr3_nt,cdr3_aa
TRBV6-5,-,-,TRBJ2-5,TGTGCCTTGAGCAATGGGCAAGAGACCCAGTACTTC,CALSNGQETQYF
TRBV5-1,TRBD2,-,TRBJ2-5,TGCGCCAGCAGCTTGGTTGAGCGGGGGGGACGGACCCAGTACTTC,CASSLVERGGRTQYF
TRBV5-4,-,once,TRBJ1-2,TGTGCCAGCAGCTTGGAGCGCGTCTACACCTTC,CASSLERVYTF
TRBV7-3,-,-,TRBJ1-1,TGTGCCAGCAGCTTAGTGGGTCGAAGGGGCGGGATTGGCACTGAAGCTTTCTTT,CASSLVGRRGGIGTEAFF
TRBV9,-,-,TRBJ2-3,TGTGCCAGCAGCGTTCTTCTGGGGAGCACAGATACGCAGTATTTT,CASSVLLGSTDTQYF
TRBV6-6,TRBD1,-,TRBJ1-2,TGTGCCAGCAGTTTGGGACAGAATTATGGCTACACCTTC,CASSLGQNYGYTF
TRBV30,-,-,TRBJ2-5,TGTGCCTGTGAGAACCGGGGCCCTCAGTACTTC,CACENRGPQYF
TRBV18,-,-,TRBJ2-1,TGTGCCAGCTCACCACCCGTCGGTACCCTCCGCCGTGAGCAGTTCTTC,CASSPPVGTLRREQFF
TRBV30,-,-,TRBJ2-1,TGTGCCTGGAATATGATAGAATTGTACAATGAGCAGTTCTTC,CAWNMIELYNEQFF
TRBV7-2,TRBD1,-,TRBJ1-2,TGTGCCAGCAGCTTACATGGACAGGGGGTTGGCTACACCTTC,CASSLHGQGVGYTF
TRBV28,-,-,TRBJ1-3,TGTGCCAGCCCGAACTCTGCTGGAAACACCATATATTTT,CASPNSAGNTIYF
TRBV14,-,-,TRBJ2-5,TGTGCCAGCAGCCAAGATTGGCAATCAGAGACCCAGTACTTC,CASSQDWQSETQYF
TRBV5-8,TRBD2,-,TRBJ2-5,TGTGCCAGCTTACCGGGGGGGCAAGAGACCCAGTACTTC,CASLPGGQETQYF
TRBV9,TRBD1,-,TRBJ2-5,TGTGCCAGCTCTAGACGATCACGACAGGGAATCAGACAAGAGACCCAGTACTTC,CASSRRSRQGIRQETQYF
TRBV7-2,-,-,TRBJ1-3,TGTGCCAGCAGCTTAGTAAGGAGCAGATATGGAAACACCATATATTTT,CASSLVRSRYGNTIYF
TRBV18,TRBD1,-,TRBJ2-7,TGTGCCAGCTCACCAACTCGGGACAGGGCACCCTACGAGCAGTACTTC,CASSPTRDRAPYEQYF
TRBV28,TRBD1,-,TRBJ1-4,TGTGCCAGCAGGGGGGACAGGGGGCTTGGTAATGAAAAACTGTTTTTT,CASRGDRGLGNEKLFF
TRBV10-2,TRBD2,-,TRBJ2-5,TGCGCCAGCAGTGATTCCTTCACTTCCGGGACTAGCGGGAGTTCTGAGACCCAGTACTTC,CASSDSFTSGTSGSSETQYF
TRBV7-2,TRBD2,-,TRBJ2-2,TGTGCCAGCAGCTTAGGCCGACTAGCGGGAGAGGTTGTCGGGGAGCTGTTTTTT,CASSLGRLAGEVVGELFF
TRBV7-8,-,-,TRBJ2-7,TGTGCCAGCAGCTTAGGATCAAAAGGGGGGCAGTACTTC,CASSLGSKGGQYF
TRBV5-6,-,-,TRBJ1-3,TGTGCCAGCAGCCTGACAGAGAATAGAAACACCATATATTTT,CASSLTENRNTIYF
TRBV4-1,TRBD2,-,TRBJ2-1,TGCGCCAGCCGCCGACTAGCGGGAGATCCCTCCTACAATGAGCAGTTCTTC,CASRRLAGDPSYNEQFF
TRBV5-4,-,-,TRBJ2-7,TGTGCCAGCAGTCGGCAAGAAGTTTACGAGCAGTACTTC,CASSRQEVYEQYF
TRBV5-1,-,-,TRBJ2-7,TGCGCCAGCAGCTCAAGGACTGTTCCGATCGAGCAGTACTTC,CASSSRTVPIEQYF